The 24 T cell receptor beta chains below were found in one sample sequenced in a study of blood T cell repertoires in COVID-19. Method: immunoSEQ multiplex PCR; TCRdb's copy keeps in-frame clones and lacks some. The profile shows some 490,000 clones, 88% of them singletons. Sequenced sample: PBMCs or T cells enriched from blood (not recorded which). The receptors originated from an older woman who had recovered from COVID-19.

Here the CDR3 reads CASSQGSRDSNQPQHF. CDR3 sequence (DNA): TGTGCCAGCAGCCAAGGGTCAAGGGACTCGAATCAGCCCCAGCATTTT. This chain connects TRBV4-2 to TRBJ1-5; weak D call: TRBD1 (5 bases). Germline loops: CDR1 LGHNA, CDR2 YNFKEQ. CDR3 length equals 16 residues. The V gene lost 1 base and the J gene lost 4 bases, with 14 bases spanning the gap.

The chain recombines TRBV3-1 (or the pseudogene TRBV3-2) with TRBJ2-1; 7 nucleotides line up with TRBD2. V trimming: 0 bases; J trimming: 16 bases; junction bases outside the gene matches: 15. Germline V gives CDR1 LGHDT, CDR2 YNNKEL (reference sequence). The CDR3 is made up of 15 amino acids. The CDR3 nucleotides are TGTGCCAGCAGCCAAGATCGCGGGCTGGGGACTAAAGGTTTCTTC. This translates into CASSQDRGLGTKGFF.

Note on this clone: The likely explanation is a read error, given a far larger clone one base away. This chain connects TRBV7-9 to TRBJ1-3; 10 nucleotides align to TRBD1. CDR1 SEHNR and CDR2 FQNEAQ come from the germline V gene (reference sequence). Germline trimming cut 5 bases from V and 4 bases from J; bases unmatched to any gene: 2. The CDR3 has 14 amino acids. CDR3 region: CASSEGQGGNTIYF. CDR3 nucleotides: TGTGCCAGCAGCGAGGGACAGGGGGGAAACACCATATATTTT. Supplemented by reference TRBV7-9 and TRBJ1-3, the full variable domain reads DTGVSQNPRHKITKRGQNVTFRCDPISEHNRLYWYRQTLGQGPEFLTYFQNEAQLEKSRLLSDRFSAERPKGSFSTLEIQRTEQGDSAMYLCASSEGQGGNTIYFGEGSWLTVV.

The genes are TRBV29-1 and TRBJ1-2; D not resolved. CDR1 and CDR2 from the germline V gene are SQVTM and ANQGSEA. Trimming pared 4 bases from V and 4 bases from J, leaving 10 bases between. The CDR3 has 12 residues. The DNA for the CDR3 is TGCAGCGTTGGCGAGGGAGGCTATGGCTACACCTTC. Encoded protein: CSVGEGGYGYTF.

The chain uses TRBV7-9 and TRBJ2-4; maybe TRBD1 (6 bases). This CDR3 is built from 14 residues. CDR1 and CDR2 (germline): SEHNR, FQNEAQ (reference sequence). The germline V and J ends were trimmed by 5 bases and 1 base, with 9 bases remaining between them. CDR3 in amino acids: CASSNRVAKNIQYF. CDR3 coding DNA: TGTGCCAGCAGCAACAGGGTTGCCAAAAACATTCAGTACTTC.

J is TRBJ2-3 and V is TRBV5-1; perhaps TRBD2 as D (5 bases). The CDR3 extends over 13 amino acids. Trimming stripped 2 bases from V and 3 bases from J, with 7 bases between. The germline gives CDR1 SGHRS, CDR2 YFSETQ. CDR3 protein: CASSLTGTDTQYF. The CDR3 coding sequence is TGCGCCAGCAGCTTAACGGGAACAGATACGCAGTATTTT.

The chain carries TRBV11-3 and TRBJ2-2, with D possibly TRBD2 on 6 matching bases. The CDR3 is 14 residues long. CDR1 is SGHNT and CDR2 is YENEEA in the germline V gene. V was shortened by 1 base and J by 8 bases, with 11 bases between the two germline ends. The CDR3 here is CASSLGQGGGELFF. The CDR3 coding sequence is TGTGCCAGCAGCTTAGGCCAGGGAGGTGGGGAGCTGTTTTTT.

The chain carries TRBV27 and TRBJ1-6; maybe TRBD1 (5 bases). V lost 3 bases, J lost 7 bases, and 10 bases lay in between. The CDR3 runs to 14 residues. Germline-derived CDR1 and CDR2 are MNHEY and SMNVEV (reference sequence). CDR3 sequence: CASSFGGGNSPLHF. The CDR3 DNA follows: TGTGCCAGCAGTTTCGGGGGGGGAAATTCACCCCTCCACTTT.

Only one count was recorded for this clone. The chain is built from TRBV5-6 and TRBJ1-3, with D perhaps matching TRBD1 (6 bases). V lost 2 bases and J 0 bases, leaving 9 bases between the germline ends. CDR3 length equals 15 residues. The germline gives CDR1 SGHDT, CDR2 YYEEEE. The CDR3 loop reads CASSFARGSGNTIYF. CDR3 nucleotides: TGTGCCAGCAGCTTTGCCAGGGGCTCTGGAAACACCATATATTTT.

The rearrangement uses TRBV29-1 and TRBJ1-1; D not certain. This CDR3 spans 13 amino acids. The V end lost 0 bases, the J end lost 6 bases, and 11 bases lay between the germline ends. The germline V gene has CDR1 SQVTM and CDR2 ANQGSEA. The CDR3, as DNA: TGCAGCGTTGAAGATAACCAGGTTGCTGAAGCTTTCTTT. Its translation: CSVEDNQVAEAFF.

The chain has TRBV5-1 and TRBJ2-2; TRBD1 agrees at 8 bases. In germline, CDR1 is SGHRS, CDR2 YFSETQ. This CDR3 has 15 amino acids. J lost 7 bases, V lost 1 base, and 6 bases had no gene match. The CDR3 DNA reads TGCGCCAGCAGCTTGAAGGCAGGGGGCGGCGGGGAGCTGTTTTTT. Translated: CASSLKAGGGGELFF.

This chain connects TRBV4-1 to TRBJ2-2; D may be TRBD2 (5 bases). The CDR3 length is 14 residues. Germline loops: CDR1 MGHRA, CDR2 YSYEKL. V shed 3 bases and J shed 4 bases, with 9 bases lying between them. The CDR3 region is CASSQMSGTGELFF. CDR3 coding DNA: TGCGCCAGCAGCCAGATGAGCGGCACCGGGGAGCTGTTTTTT.

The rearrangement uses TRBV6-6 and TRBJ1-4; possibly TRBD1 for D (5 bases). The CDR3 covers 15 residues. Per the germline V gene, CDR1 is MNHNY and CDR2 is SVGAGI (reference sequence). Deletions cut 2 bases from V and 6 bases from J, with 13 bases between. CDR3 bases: TGTGCCAGCAGTTACGTGGGGACTAGGGATGAAAAACTGTTTTTT. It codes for CASSYVGTRDEKLFF.

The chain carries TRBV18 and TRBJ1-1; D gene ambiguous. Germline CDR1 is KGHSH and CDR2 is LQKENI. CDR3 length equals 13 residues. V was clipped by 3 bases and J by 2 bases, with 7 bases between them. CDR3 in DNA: TGTGCCAGCTCACCTTCAGAAAACACTGAAGCTTTCTTT. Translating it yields CASSPSENTEAFF.

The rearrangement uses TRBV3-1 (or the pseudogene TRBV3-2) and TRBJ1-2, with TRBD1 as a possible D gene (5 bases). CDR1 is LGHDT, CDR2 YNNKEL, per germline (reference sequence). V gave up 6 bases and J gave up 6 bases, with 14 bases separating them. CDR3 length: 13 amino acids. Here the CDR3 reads CASRLQGGDGYTF. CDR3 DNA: TGTGCCAGCAGACTTCAGGGTGGCGATGGCTACACCTTC.

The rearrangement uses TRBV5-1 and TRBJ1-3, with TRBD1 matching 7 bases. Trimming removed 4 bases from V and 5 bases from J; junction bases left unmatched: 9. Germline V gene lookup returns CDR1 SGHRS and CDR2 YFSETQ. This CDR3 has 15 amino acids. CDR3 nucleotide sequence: TGCGCCAGCAGCGATGACAGGGTAGACAGAAACACCATATATTTT. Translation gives CASSDDRVDRNTIYF.

CDR3 sequence reads: CASSPRMSSGNTIYF. CDR3 in DNA: TGCGCCAGCAGCCCACGCATGAGCTCTGGAAACACCATATATTTT. The chain uses TRBV5-1 and TRBJ1-3; D not certain. Trimming took off 4 bases at V and 0 bases at J, with 11 bases between the two ends. CDR1 is SGHRS and CDR2 is YFSETQ in the germline V gene. This CDR3 is 15 amino acids long.

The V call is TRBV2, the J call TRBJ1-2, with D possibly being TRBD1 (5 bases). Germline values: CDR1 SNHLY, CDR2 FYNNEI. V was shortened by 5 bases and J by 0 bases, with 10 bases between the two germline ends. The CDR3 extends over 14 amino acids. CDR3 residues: CASSTTATNYGYTF. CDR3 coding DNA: TGTGCCAGCAGTACGACAGCAACTAACTATGGCTACACCTTC.

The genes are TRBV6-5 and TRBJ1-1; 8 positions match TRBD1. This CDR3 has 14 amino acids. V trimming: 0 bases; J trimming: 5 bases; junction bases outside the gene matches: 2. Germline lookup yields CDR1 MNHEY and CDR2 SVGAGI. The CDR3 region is CASSYSRQGTEAFF. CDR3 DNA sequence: TGTGCCAGCAGTTACTCCCGACAGGGGACTGAAGCTTTCTTT.

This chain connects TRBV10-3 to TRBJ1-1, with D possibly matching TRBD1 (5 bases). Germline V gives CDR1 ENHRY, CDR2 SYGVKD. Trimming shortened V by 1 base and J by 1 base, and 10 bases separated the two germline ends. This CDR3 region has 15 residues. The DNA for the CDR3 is TGTGCCATCAGTGAGTACGGGGGAACGAACACTGAAGCTTTCTTT. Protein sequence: CAISEYGGTNTEAFF.

CDR3 bases: TGCGCCAGCAGCTTGGATCGGACAGGGGTTACTGAAGCTTTCTTT. It is translated as CASSLDRTGVTEAFF. This sequence joins TRBV5-1 and TRBJ1-1, with 9 bases that match TRBD1. CDR3 length: 15 amino acids. Losses at the gene ends were 0 bases for V and 5 bases for J; bases not matched to a gene: 5. Germline V gene lookup returns CDR1 SGHRS and CDR2 YFSETQ.

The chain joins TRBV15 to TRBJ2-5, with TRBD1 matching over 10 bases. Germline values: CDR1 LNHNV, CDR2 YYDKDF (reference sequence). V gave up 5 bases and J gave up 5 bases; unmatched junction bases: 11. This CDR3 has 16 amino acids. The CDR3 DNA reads TGTGCCACCAGCGGGAGACAGGGGGCAGGTTTTGAGACCCAGTACTTC. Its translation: CATSGRQGAGFETQYF. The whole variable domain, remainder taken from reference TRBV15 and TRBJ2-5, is DAMVIQNPRYQVTQFGKPVTLSCSQTLNHNVMYWYQQKSSQAPKLLFHYYDKDFNNEADTPDNFQSRRPNTSFCFLDIRSPGLGDTAMYLCATSGRQGAGFETQYFGPGTRLLVL.

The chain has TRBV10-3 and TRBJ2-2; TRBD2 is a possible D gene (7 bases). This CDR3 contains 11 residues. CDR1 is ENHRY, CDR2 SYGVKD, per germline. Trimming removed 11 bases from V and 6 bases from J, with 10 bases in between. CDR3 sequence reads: CASRGPGELFF. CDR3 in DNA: TGTGCCTCGCGGGGGCCCGGGGAGCTGTTTTTT.

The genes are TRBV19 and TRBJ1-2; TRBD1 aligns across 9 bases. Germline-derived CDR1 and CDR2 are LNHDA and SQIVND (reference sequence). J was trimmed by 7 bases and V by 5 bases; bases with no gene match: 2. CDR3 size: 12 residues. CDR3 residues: CASSDRGTGYTF. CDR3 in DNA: TGTGCCAGTAGTGACAGGGGGACTGGCTACACCTTC.